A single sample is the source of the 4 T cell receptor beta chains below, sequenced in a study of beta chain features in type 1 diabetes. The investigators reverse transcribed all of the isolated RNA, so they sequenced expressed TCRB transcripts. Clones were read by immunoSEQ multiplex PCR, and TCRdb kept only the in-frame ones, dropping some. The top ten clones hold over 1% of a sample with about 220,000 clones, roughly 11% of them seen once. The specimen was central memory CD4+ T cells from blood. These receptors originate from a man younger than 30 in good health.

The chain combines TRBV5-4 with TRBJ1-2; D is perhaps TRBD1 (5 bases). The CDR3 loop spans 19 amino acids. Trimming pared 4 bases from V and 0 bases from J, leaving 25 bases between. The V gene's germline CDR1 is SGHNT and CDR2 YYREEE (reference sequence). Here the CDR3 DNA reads TGTGCCAGCAGCCAGGTTAACGGGCAGGGCATACTTTCTAACTATGGCTACACCTTC. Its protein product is CASSQVNGQGILSNYGYTF.

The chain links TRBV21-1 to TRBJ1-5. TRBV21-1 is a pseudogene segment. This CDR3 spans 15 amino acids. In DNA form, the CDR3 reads TGTGCCAGCAGCAAAGTGGTCAGGAGTGGACAGCCCCAGCATTTT. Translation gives CASSKVVRSGQPQHF.

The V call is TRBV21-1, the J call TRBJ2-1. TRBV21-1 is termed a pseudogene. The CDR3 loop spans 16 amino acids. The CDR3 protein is CASSKWSGTGYNEQFF. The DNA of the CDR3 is TGTGCCAGCAGCAAATGGTCAGGGACCGGCTACAATGAGCAGTTCTTC.

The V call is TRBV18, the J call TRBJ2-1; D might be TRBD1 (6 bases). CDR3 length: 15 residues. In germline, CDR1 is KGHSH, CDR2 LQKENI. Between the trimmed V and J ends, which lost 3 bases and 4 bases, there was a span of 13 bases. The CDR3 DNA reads TGTGCCAGCTCACCCCTTGAAACAGGGTACAATGAGCAGTTCTTC. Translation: CASSPLETGYNEQFF.